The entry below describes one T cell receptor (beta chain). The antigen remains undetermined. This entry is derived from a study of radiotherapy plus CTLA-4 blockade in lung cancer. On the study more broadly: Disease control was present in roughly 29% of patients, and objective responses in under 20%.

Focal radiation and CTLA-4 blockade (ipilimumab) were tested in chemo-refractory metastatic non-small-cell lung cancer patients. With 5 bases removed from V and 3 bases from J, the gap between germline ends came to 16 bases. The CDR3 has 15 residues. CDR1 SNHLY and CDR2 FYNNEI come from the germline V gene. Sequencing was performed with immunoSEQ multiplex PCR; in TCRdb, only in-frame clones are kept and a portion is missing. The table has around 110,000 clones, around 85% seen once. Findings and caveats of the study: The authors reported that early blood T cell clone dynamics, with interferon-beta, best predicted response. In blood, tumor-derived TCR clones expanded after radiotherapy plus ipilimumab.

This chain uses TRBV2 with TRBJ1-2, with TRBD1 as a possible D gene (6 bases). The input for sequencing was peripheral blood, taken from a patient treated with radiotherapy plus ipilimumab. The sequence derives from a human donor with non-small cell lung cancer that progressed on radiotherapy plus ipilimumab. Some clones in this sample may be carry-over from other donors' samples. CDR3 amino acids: CASSLQGLGHYGYTF. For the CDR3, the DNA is TGTGCCAGCAGTTTACAGGGCTTGGGTCACTATGGCTACACCTTC.